Listed below are T cell receptor beta chains from one sample, sequenced in a study of identifying expanded T cells in peripheral blood. Repertoires were generated with immunoSEQ multiplex PCR, while TCRdb's copy carries only in-frame clones and drops some. The sample includes about 85,000 clones, more than 75% seen only once; the top ten take around 20%. Sequences were obtained from blood. Source of these receptors: a person between 18 and 75 years old in good health. The conserved cysteine and the conserved F or W are not part of the CDR3 here. The size of a clone is reported for some rows only, either as once, few or many, or as a class for expanded clones.

clone_size v_call cdr3_aa
. TRBV7-9 ASSLFGGLNTGELF
. TRBV28 ASRTTLYNEQF
few TRBV4-2 ASSQATSGGADTQY
. TRBV7-9 ASSARDVRPPTDGGYT
. TRBV5-1 ASSSDFGYEQY
. TRBV10-3 AISESWDRVSGYT
. TRBV28 AIRRGRMFGETQY
. TRBV11-2 ASSLSSSGANVLT
few TRBV15 ATSRAGGNTIY
. TRBV7-9 ASSLAAGGPLGVVQY
. TRBV7-8 ASSLAPTSYGYT
. TRBV7-6 ASSSTGGDYEQY
. TRBV7-8 ASSPTKPGTVNTEAF
. TRBV18 ASSLTDGLNTEAF
. TRBV5-5 ASSWRGGIPYEQY
. TRBV6-5 ASRWGNTEAF
. TRBV30 AWSVLANTEAF
. TRBV7-2 ASTQPMTLGSPLH
. TRBV27 ASSVGQGAGDTQY
. TRBV29-1 SNQDYRLFSNQPQH
few TRBV27 ASRQQDRGTYSNQPQH
. TRBV4-1 ASSPGPGLTQETQY
. TRBV5-6 ASSTDRVFYNSPLH
once TRBV13 ASASVDRALHEQY